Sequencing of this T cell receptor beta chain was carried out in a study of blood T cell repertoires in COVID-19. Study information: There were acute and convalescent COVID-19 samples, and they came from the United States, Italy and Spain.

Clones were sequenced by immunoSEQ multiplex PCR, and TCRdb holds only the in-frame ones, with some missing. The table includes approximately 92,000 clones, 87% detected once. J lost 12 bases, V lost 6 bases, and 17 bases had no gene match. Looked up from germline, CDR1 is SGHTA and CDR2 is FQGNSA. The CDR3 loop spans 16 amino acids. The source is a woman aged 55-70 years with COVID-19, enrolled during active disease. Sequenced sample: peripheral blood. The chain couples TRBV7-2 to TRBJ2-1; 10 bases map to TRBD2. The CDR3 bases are TGTGCCAGCAGGTCACTTGGGGGGACTAGCGTGTTTGTGCAGTTCTTC. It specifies CASRSLGGTSVFVQFF. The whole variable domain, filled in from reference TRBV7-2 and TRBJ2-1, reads GAGVSQSPSNKVTEKGKDVELRCDPISGHTALYWYRQSLGQGLEFLIYFQGNSAPDKSGLPSDRFSAERTGGSVSTLTIQRTQQEDSAVYLCASRSLGGTSVFVQFFGPGTRLTVL.